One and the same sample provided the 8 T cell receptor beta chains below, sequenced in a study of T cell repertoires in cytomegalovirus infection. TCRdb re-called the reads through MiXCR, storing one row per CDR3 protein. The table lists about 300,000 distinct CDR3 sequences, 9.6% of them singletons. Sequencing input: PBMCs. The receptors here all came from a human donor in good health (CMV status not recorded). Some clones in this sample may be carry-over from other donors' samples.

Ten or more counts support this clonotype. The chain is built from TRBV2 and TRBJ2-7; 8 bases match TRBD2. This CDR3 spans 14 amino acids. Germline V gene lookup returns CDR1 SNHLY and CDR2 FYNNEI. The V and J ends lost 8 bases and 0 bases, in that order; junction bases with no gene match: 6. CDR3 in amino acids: CASERGPDSYEQYF. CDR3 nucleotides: TGTGCCAGCGAGCGGGGGCCGGACTCCTACGAGCAGTACTTC.

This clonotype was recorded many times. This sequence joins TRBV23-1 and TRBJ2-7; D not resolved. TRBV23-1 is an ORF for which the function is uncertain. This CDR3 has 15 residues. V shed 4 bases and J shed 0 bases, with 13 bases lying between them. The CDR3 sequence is CASSRRARSSYEQYV. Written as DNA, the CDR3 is TGCGCCAGCAGTCGAAGGGCAAGGAGCTCCTACGAGCAGTACGTC.

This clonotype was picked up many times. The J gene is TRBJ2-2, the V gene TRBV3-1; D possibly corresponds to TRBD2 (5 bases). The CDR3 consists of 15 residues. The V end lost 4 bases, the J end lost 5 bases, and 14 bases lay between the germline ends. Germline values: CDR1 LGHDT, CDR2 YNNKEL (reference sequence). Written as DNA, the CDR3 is TGTGCCAGCAGCCCCCAAGATGGGGAGACCGGGGAGCTGTTTTTT. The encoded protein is CASSPQDGETGELFF.

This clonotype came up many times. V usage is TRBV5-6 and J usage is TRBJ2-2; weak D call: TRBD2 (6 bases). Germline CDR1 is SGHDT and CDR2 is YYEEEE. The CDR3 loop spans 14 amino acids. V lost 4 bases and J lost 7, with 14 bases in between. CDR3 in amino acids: CASSLGGAFGELFF. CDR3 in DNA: TGTGCCAGCAGCCTGGGGGGAGCCTTCGGGGAGCTGTTTTTT.

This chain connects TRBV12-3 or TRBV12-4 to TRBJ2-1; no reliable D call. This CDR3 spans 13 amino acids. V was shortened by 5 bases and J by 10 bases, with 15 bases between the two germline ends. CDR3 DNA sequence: TGTGCCAGCAGTCAAGGACCTCCAAGGGAGCAGTTCTTC. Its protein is CASSQGPPREQFF.

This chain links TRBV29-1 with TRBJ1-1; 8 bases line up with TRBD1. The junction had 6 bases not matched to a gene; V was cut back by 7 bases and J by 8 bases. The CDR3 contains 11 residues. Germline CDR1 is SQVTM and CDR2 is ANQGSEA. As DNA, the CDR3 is TGCAGCGCCACAGGGGGGGGCGAAGCTTTCTTT. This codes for CSATGGGEAFF.

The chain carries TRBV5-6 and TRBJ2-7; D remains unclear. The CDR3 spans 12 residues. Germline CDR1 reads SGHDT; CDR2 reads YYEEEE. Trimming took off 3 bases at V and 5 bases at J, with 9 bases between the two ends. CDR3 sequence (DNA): TGTGCCAGCAGCTCTAAGGTCAACGAGCAGTACGTC. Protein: CASSSKVNEQYV.

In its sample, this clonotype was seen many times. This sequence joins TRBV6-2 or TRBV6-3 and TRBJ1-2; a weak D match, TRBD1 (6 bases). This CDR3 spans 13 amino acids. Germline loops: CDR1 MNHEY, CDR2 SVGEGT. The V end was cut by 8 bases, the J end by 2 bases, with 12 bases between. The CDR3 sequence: CASGRQVNYGYTF. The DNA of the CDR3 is TGTGCCAGCGGCAGACAGGTGAACTATGGCTACACCTTC.